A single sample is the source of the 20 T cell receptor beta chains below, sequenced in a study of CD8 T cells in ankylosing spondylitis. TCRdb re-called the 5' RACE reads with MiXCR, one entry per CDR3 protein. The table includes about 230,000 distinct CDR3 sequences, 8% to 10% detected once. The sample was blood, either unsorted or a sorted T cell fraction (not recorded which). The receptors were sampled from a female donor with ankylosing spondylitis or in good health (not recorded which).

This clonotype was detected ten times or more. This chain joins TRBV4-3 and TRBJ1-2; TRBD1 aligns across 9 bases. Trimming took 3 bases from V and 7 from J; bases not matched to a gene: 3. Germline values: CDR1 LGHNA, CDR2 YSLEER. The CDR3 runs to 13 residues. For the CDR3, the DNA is TGCGCCAGCAGCCATACAGGGGGCAGTGGCTACACCTTC. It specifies CASSHTGGSGYTF.

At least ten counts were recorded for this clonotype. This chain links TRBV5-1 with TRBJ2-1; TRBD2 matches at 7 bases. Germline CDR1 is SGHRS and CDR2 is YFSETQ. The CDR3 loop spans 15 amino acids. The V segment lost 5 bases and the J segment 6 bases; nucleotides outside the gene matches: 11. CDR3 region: CASRVAAERGNEQFF. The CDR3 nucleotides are TGCGCCAGCAGGGTAGCGGCGGAGCGGGGCAATGAGCAGTTCTTC.

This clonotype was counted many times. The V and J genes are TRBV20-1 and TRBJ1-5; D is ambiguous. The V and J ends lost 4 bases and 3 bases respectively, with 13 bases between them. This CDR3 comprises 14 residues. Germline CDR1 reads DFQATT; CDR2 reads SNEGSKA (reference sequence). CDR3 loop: CSATTPGTNQPQHF. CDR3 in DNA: TGCAGTGCTACCACGCCGGGAACCAATCAGCCCCAGCATTTT.

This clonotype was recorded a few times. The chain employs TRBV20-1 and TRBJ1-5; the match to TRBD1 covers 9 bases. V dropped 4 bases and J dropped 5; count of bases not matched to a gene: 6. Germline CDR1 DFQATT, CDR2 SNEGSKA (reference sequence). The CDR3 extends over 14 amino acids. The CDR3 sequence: CSAKQGAGDQPQHF. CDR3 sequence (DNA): TGCAGTGCTAAACAGGGGGCTGGTGATCAGCCCCAGCATTTT.

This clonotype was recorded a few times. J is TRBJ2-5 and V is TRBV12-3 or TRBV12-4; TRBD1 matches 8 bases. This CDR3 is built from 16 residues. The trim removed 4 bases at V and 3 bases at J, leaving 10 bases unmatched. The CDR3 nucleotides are TGTGCCAGCAGTTCGAGCGTGGACAGGGCCAAAGAGACCCAGTACTTC. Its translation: CASSSSVDRAKETQYF.

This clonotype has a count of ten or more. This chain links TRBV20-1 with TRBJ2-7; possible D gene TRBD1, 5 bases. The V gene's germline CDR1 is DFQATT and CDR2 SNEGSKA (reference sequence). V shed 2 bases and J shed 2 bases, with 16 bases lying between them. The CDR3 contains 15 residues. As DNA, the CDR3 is TGCAGTGCTAGACGACTCCCAGGGTTGGCCTACGAGCAGTACTTC. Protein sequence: CSARRLPGLAYEQYF.

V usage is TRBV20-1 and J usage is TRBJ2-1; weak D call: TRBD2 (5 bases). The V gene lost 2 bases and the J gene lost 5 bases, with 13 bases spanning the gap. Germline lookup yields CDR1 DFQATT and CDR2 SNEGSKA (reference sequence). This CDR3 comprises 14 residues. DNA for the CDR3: TGCAGTGCTAGAAAGCGGCTCTCTGACAATGAGCAGTTCTTC. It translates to CSARKRLSDNEQFF.

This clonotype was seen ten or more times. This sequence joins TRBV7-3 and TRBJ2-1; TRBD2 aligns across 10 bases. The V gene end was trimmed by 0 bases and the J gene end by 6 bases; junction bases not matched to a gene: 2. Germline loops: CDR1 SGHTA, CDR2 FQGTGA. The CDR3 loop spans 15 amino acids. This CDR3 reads CASSLTASGSNEQFF. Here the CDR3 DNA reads TGTGCCAGCAGCTTAACGGCTAGCGGGAGCAATGAGCAGTTCTTC.

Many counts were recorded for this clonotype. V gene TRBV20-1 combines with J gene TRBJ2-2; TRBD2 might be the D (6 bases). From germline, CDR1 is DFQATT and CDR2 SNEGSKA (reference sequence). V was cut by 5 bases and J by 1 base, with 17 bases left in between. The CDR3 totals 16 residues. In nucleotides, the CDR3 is TGCAGTGCTTGGGACTTCCTGGGGGGGAACACCGGGGAGCTGTTTTTT. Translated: CSAWDFLGGNTGELFF.

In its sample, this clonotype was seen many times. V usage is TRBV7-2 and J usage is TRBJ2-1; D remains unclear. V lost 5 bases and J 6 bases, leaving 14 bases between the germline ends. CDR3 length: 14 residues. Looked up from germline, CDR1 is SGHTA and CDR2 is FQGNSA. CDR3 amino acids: CASSEDFRGNEQFF. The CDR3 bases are TGTGCCAGCAGCGAGGATTTCCGCGGCAATGAGCAGTTCTTC.

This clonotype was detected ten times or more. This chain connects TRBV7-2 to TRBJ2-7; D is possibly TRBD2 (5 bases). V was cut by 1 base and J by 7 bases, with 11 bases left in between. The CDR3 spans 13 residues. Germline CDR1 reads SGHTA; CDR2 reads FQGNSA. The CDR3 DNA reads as TGTGCCAGCAGCTTAGGAGGGTTCGGGGAGCAGTACTTC. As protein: CASSLGGFGEQYF.

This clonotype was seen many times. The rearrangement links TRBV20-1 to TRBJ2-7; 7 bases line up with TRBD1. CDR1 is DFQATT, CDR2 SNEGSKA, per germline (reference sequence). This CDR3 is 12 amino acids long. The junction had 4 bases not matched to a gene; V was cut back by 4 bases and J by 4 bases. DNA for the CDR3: TGCAGTGCTACCACGACAGGGTACGAGCAGTACTTC. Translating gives CSATTTGYEQYF.

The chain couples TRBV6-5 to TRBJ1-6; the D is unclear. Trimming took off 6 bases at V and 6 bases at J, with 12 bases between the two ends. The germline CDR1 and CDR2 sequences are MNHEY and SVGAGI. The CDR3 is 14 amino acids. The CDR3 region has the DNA TGTGCCAGCAGCCCCCAGGTGTTTAATTCACCCCTCCACTTT. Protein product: CASSPQVFNSPLHF.

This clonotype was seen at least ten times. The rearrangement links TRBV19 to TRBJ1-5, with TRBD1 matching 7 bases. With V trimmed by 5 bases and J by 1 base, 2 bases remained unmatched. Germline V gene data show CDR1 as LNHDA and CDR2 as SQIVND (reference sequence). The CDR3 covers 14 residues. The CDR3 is CASSETGSNQPQHF. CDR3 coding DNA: TGTGCCAGTAGTGAGACAGGGAGCAATCAGCCCCAGCATTTT.

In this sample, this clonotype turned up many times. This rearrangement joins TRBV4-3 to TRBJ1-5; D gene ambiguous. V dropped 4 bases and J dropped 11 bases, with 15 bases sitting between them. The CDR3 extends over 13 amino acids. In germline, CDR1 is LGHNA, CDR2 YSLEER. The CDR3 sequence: CASSPRVWGAQHF. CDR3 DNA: TGCGCCAGCAGCCCTCGTGTGTGGGGAGCCCAGCATTTT.

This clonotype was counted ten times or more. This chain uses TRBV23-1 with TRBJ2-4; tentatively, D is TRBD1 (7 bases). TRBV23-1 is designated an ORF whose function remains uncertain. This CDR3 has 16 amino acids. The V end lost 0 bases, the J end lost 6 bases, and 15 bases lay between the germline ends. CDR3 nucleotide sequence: TGCGCCAGCAGTCAATCGAGGAACAGGGGAGGAAACATTCAGTACTTC. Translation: CASSQSRNRGGNIQYF.

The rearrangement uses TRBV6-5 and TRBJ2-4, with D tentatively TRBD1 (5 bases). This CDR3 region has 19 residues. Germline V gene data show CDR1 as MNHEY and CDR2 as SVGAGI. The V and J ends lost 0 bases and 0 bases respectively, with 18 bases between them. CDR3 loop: CASSYSPRQSALAKNIQYF. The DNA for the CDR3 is TGTGCCAGCAGTTACTCCCCACGACAGTCTGCGTTAGCCAAAAACATTCAGTACTTC.

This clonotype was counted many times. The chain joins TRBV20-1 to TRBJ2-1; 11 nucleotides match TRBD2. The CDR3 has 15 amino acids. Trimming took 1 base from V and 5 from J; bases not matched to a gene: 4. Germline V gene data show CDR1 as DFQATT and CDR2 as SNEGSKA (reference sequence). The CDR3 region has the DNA TGCAGTGCTAGAGTAGCGGGAGGGCCCAACAATGAGCAGTTCTTC. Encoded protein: CSARVAGGPNNEQFF.

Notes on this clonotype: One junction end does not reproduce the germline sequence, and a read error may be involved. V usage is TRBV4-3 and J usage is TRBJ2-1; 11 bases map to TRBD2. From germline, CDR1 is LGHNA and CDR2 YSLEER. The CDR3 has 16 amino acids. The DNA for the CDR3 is TGCACCAGCAGCCAAGGGAGGACTAGCGGGTTCAATGAGCAGTTCTTC. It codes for CTSSQGRTSGFNEQFF.

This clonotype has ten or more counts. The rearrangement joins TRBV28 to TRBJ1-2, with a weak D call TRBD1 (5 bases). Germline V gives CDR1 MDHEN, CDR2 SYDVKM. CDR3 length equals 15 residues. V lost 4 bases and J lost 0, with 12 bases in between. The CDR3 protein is CASSSLFRANYGYTF. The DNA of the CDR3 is TGTGCCAGCAGTTCACTCTTCAGGGCTAACTATGGCTACACCTTC.